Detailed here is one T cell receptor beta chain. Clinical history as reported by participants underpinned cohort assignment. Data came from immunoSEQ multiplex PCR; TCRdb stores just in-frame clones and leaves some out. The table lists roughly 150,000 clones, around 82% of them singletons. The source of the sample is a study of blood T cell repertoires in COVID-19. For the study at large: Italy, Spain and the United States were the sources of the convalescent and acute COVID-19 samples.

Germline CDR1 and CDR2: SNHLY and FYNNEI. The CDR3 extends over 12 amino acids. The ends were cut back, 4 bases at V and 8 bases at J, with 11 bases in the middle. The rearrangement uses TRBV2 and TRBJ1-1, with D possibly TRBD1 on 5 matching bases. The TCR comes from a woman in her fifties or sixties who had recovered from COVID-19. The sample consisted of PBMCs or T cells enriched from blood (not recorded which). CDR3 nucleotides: TGTGCCAGCAGTGGACAGACGGAAGAAGCTTTCTTT. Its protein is CASSGQTEEAFF.